The 28 T cell receptor beta chains listed next were all sequenced from one sample in a study of T-cell reconstitution after alpha-beta-depleted transplantation in children. Unique molecular identifiers were built into the TCRbeta library. TCRdb reanalysed the PCR reads using MiXCR and keeps one entry per CDR3 protein. This table has about 610,000 distinct CDR3 sequences, under 12% appearing once. Sequencing used PBMCs from the stem cell graft donor, obtained from the stem cell graft. The receptor source for this set is a human donor who donated a stem cell graft to a child with acute myeloid leukemia.

The chain combines TRBV24-1 with TRBJ2-2; D call uncertain. CDR3 length equals 14 residues. Germline values: CDR1 KGHDR, CDR2 SFDVKD. With 2 bases removed from V and 3 bases from J, the gap between germline ends came to 6 bases. The CDR3 is CATSDYRDTGELFF. CDR3 bases: TGTGCCACCAGTGATTATCGGGACACCGGGGAGCTGTTTTTT.

The CDR3 nucleotides read TGTGCCAGCAGTTCCCTCACTAGCGGTGCCTACGAGCAGTACTTC. Translating it yields CASSSLTSGAYEQYF. The V gene is TRBV28, the J gene TRBJ2-7; 8 bases are a match to TRBD2. With V trimmed by 4 bases and J by 2 bases, 7 bases remained unmatched. This CDR3 spans 15 amino acids. CDR1 is MDHEN, CDR2 SYDVKM, per germline.

On this clonotype itself: A much larger clone differs from this one at a single base, so this may be a read error. J is TRBJ1-1 and V is TRBV24-1; 9 nucleotides agree with TRBD1. Germline CDR1 KGHDR, CDR2 SFDVKD. V lost 7 bases and J lost 4; bases outside the gene matches: 12. This CDR3 spans 16 amino acids. Here the CDR3 reads CATRPISRTGATEAFF. CDR3 DNA sequence: TGTGCCACCAGACCCATATCTAGGACAGGGGCCACTGAAGCTTTCTTT.

The CDR3 coding sequence is TGTGCCAGCACCACGCCAGGGGACGGATACGAAGCTTTCTTT. It yields the protein CASTTPGDGYEAFF. The chain employs TRBV12-3 or TRBV12-4 and TRBJ1-1; weak D call: TRBD1 (6 bases). This CDR3 region has 14 residues. V gave up 7 bases and J gave up 8 bases, with 20 bases separating them.

This clonotype has a handful of counts. CDR3 region: CSAPERVRGTDTQYF. Here the CDR3 DNA reads TGCAGCGCCCCCGAGCGAGTGAGGGGCACAGATACGCAGTATTTT. The gene calls are TRBV29-1 and TRBJ2-3, with D maybe TRBD2 (5 bases). The CDR3 extends over 15 amino acids. Germline V CDR1 and CDR2: SQVTM, ANQGSEA. Trimming shortened V by 7 bases and J by 1 base, and 18 bases separated the two germline ends.

The chain recombines TRBV27 with TRBJ2-3; 7 bases align to TRBD1. Per germline, CDR1 MNHEY and CDR2 SMNVEV (reference sequence). The CDR3 sequence is 16 residues long. The trim removed 3 bases at V and 6 bases at J, leaving 12 bases unmatched. The CDR3 sequence: CASSFEGRGKADTQYF. The DNA of the CDR3 is TGTGCCAGCAGTTTCGAAGGCAGGGGGAAAGCGGATACGCAGTATTTT.

This clonotype came up a few times. The V call is TRBV7-2, the J call TRBJ2-7; possible D gene TRBD2, 5 bases. The CDR3 consists of 17 residues. The germline V gene encodes CDR1 SGHTA and CDR2 FQGNSA. Trimming stripped 5 bases from V and 1 base from J, with 21 bases between. In nucleotides, the CDR3 is TGTGCCAGCAGCCACATGGCGGGCAGGAGTTTGTCCTACGAGCAGTACTTC. Protein: CASSHMAGRSLSYEQYF.

The chain joins TRBV5-1 to TRBJ2-2; 9 nucleotides line up with TRBD1. After removal of 3 bases from V and 1 base from J, the junction contained 7 bases not matched to a gene. Per the germline V gene, CDR1 is SGHRS and CDR2 is YFSETQ. The CDR3 length is 17 residues. Written as DNA, the CDR3 is TGCGCCAGCAGCTCCCAGCCGGGACAGGGGAACACCGGGGAGCTGTTTTTT. Its translation: CASSSQPGQGNTGELFF.

This clonotype was picked up a small number of times. The J gene is TRBJ2-7, the V gene TRBV6-2 or TRBV6-3; 8 positions agree with TRBD2. The CDR3 covers 14 residues. Per germline, CDR1 MNHEY and CDR2 SVGEGT. V shed 6 bases and J 6 bases; nucleotides not matched to a gene: 10. The CDR3 sequence is CASSKTSGRAEQYF. Here the CDR3 DNA reads TGTGCCAGCAGCAAGACCAGCGGGAGAGCCGAGCAGTACTTC.

The chain employs TRBV6-4 and TRBJ2-3; 9 nucleotides agree with TRBD2. The CDR3 has 15 amino acids. CDR1 MRHNA and CDR2 SNTAGT come from the germline V gene. Losses at the gene ends were 6 bases for V and 0 bases for J; bases not matched to a gene: 4. CDR3 nucleotide sequence: TGTGCCAGCAGGACTACTAGCGGGAGCACAGATACGCAGTATTTT. It encodes CASRTTSGSTDTQYF.

This clonotype has just a few counts. This chain uses TRBV11-2 with TRBJ2-7, with 11 positions matching TRBD2. Trimming took 7 bases from V and 5 from J; bases not matched to a gene: 16. CDR3 length: 17 residues. Germline CDR1 and CDR2: SGHAT and FQNNGV. The CDR3 DNA is TGTGCCAGCACCCAGGGGGTACTAGCGGGAGTGAAGCACGAGCAGTACTTC. Translating it yields CASTQGVLAGVKHEQYF.

This clonotype was recorded at least ten times. This rearrangement joins TRBV2 to TRBJ2-3; D call uncertain. Trimming pared 6 bases from V and 1 base from J, leaving 8 bases between. Germline V lookup: CDR1 SNHLY, CDR2 FYNNEI. The CDR3 extends over 13 amino acids. CDR3 protein: CASRNQGTDTQYF. The CDR3 nucleotides read TGTGCCAGCAGGAACCAGGGCACAGATACGCAGTATTTT. Complete variable domain (other parts from reference TRBV2 and TRBJ2-3): EPEVTQTPSHQVTQMGQEVILRCVPISNHLYFYWYRQILGQKVEFLVSFYNNEISEKSEIFDDQFSVERPDGSNFTLKIRSTKLEDSAMYFCASRNQGTDTQYFGPGTRLTVL.

Only a few counts were recorded for this clonotype. The chain combines TRBV5-1 with TRBJ1-5; D remains ambiguous. Deletions cut 4 bases from V and 2 bases from J, with 13 bases between. The CDR3 spans 15 residues. Germline V CDR1 and CDR2: SGHRS, YFSETQ. The CDR3 DNA follows: TGCGCCAGCAGCAAATCTCCGGACGGCAATCAGCCCCAGCATTTT. It specifies CASSKSPDGNQPQHF.

The genes are TRBV29-1 and TRBJ2-1; the D call may be TRBD1 or TRBD2 (5 bases each). Trimming took 3 bases from V and 3 from J, leaving 12 bases between them. CDR1 and CDR2 from the germline V gene are SQVTM and ANQGSEA. The CDR3 length is 14 residues. The CDR3 region is CSVDRGAVYNEQFF. In DNA form, the CDR3 reads TGCAGCGTTGACAGAGGGGCGGTCTACAATGAGCAGTTCTTC.

The rearrangement uses TRBV29-1 and TRBJ2-3; D gene uncertain. There are 14 residues in the CDR3. Trimming took 6 bases from V and 1 from J, leaving 14 bases between them. The V gene's germline CDR1 is SQVTM and CDR2 ANQGSEA. The CDR3 DNA sequence: TGCAGCGTGGCCGGAAGCGACCGCACAGATACGCAGTATTTT. Protein product: CSVAGSDRTDTQYF.

V usage is TRBV4-3 and J usage is TRBJ2-5; perhaps TRBD2 as D (5 bases). Per the germline V gene, CDR1 is LGHNA and CDR2 is YSLEER. V was clipped by 2 bases and J by 2 bases, with 12 bases between them. The CDR3 covers 15 residues. The CDR3, as DNA: TGCGCCAGCAGCCAAATAAGCGGAGGTCAAGAGACCCAGTACTTC. This translates into CASSQISGGQETQYF.

This clonotype was detected ten times or more. V usage is TRBV6-5 and J usage is TRBJ2-1, with D tentatively TRBD1 (5 bases). The ends were cut back, 7 bases at V and 7 bases at J, with 17 bases in the middle. The CDR3 sequence is 14 residues long. CDR1 is MNHEY, CDR2 SVGAGI, per germline. The CDR3: CASTPGIGRNEQFF. The CDR3 DNA follows: TGTGCCAGCACCCCAGGGATAGGTCGTAATGAGCAGTTCTTC.

Here the CDR3 reads CASSLASGPYSNQPQHF. The CDR3 bases are TGTGCCAGCAGCTTAGCTTCAGGGCCCTATAGCAATCAGCCCCAGCATTTT. The chain is built from TRBV7-9 and TRBJ1-5; possibly TRBD1 for D (5 bases). V was cut by 0 bases and J by 0 bases, with 12 bases left in between. This CDR3 region has 17 residues. Germline-derived CDR1 and CDR2 are SEHNR and FQNEAQ (reference sequence).

This clonotype was observed a few times. This chain joins TRBV29-1 and TRBJ2-1; D might be TRBD2 (5 bases). Germline V gene lookup returns CDR1 SQVTM and CDR2 ANQGSEA. This CDR3 contains 12 residues. Trimming removed 4 bases from V and 10 bases from J, with 14 bases in between. The CDR3 nucleotides read TGCAGCGTTGTAGCCGGGGTCGGAGAGCAGTTCTTC. Translating gives CSVVAGVGEQFF.

The table lists this clonotype with a few counts. V gene TRBV10-3 combines with J gene TRBJ1-5; maybe TRBD1 (5 bases). The CDR3 covers 13 residues. Per the germline V gene, CDR1 is ENHRY and CDR2 is SYGVKD. With 9 bases removed from V and 0 bases from J, the gap between germline ends came to 9 bases. CDR3 coding DNA: TGTGCCATTAGGGGCGTTAGCAATCAGCCCCAGCATTTT. Encoded protein: CAIRGVSNQPQHF.

The chain couples TRBV6-5 to TRBJ2-7; D perhaps matches TRBD2 (8 bases). V was trimmed by 0 bases and J by 6 bases, leaving 27 bases between them. Germline V CDR1 and CDR2: MNHEY, SVGAGI. The CDR3 extends over 19 amino acids. CDR3 amino acids: CASSYSSLALAATGAEQYF. CDR3 in DNA: TGTGCCAGCAGTTACTCGAGTTTGGCACTAGCGGCCACAGGGGCCGAGCAGTACTTC.

In this sample, this clonotype turned up a few times. In DNA form, the CDR3 reads TGTGCCAGCAGCTTAGGGGGGACTAGCGGGAGTGCCAGGTACTTC. Residues: CASSLGGTSGSARYF. The rearrangement uses TRBV7-9 and TRBJ2-5, with 14 bases lining up with TRBD2. The CDR3 runs to 15 residues. The V and J ends lost 1 base and 13 bases, in that order; junction bases with no gene match: 8. Germline values: CDR1 SEHNR, CDR2 FQNEAQ (reference sequence).

This clonotype showed up many times. The V call is TRBV11-2, the J call TRBJ2-7; D is perhaps TRBD1 or TRBD2 (6 bases each). The V gene lost 5 bases and the J gene lost 0 bases, with 17 bases spanning the gap. This CDR3 is built from 16 residues. The V gene's germline CDR1 is SGHAT and CDR2 FQNNGV. The CDR3 sequence is CASSPGGGSYSYEQYF. DNA of the CDR3: TGTGCCAGCAGCCCCGGGGGCGGTTCCTACTCCTACGAGCAGTACTTC.

This clonotype occurred many times. The chain carries TRBV20-1 and TRBJ2-5; the D gene is possibly TRBD1 (5 bases). Trimming removed 3 bases at V and 1 base at J, with 9 bases between. The CDR3 consists of 13 residues. Germline V gives CDR1 DFQATT, CDR2 SNEGSKA (reference sequence). Here the CDR3 reads CSASSRVQETQYF. CDR3 nucleotide sequence: TGCAGTGCTAGTTCCAGGGTCCAAGAGACCCAGTACTTC.

This clonotype has at least ten counts. This sequence joins TRBV10-3 and TRBJ2-7, with D tentatively TRBD2 (6 bases). Germline loops: CDR1 ENHRY, CDR2 SYGVKD. Between the trimmed V and J ends, which lost 8 bases and 2 bases, there was a span of 16 bases. CDR3 size: 14 residues. The CDR3 loop reads CAISKPEGPYEQYF. CDR3 bases: TGTGCCATCTCTAAGCCGGAGGGCCCCTACGAGCAGTACTTC.

CDR3 nucleotides: TGTGCCAGCAGCTTAGGGACCATCCCCTTAGCAACTAATGAAAAACTGTTTTTT. This sequence encodes CASSLGTIPLATNEKLFF. The gene calls are TRBV11-2 and TRBJ1-4, with unresolved D. Germline assignment: CDR1 SGHAT and CDR2 FQNNGV. This CDR3 comprises 18 residues. V shed 1 base and J shed 0 bases, with 15 bases lying between them.

This clonotype was detected ten times or more. This chain links TRBV18 with TRBJ1-1, with D possibly being TRBD1 (6 bases). The CDR3 consists of 15 residues. Germline lookup yields CDR1 KGHSH and CDR2 LQKENI. Trimming removed 0 bases at V and 2 bases at J, with 10 bases between. The CDR3 region is CASSPPPQGNTEAFF. For the CDR3, the DNA is TGTGCCAGCTCACCACCTCCACAGGGAAACACTGAAGCTTTCTTT.

The chain recombines TRBV20-1 with TRBJ1-2, with no clear D. Trimming shortened V by 0 bases and J by 3 bases, and 8 bases separated the two germline ends. This CDR3 region has 13 residues. The germline V gene encodes CDR1 DFQATT and CDR2 SNEGSKA (reference sequence). The CDR3 coding sequence is TGCAGTGCTAGAGATGCAGGCCACTATGGCTACACCTTC. As protein: CSARDAGHYGYTF.